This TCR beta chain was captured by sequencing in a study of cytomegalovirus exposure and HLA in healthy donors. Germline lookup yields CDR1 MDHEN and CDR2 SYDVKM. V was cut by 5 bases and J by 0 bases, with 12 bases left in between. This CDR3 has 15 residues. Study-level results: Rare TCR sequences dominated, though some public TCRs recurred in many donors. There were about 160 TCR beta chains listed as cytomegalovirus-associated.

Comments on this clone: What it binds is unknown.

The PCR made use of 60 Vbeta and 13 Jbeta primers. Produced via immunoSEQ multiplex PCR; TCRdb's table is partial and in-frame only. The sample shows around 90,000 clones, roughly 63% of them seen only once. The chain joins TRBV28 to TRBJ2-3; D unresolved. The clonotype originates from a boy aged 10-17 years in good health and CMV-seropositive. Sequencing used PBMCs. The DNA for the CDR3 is TGTGCCAGCAGTCATACTACCCCGAGCACAGATACGCAGTATTTT. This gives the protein CASSHTTPSTDTQYF.